This T cell receptor (beta chain) was recorded in a study of cytotoxic CD8 clonotypes in ibrutinib-treated CLL. The data were produced by immunoSEQ multiplex PCR, yet TCRdb's version contains in-frame clones alone and is incomplete. Seen here are under 150,000 clones, 80% to 85% observed once, and the top ten hold approximately 3.5%. Trimming shortened V by 5 bases and J by 4 bases, and 11 bases separated the two germline ends. The germline V gene has CDR1 SEHNR and CDR2 FQNEAQ (reference sequence). The CDR3 is 13 amino acids. Sequenced material: PBMCs, taken after 24 months of ibrutinib treatment. This clonotype was obtained from a human donor with chronic lymphocytic leukemia. This rearrangement joins TRBV7-9 to TRBJ2-5; TRBD1 is a possible D gene (6 bases). CDR3 in amino acids: CASSPRTVETQYF. CDR3 coding DNA: TGTGCCAGCAGCCCACGGACAGTAGAGACCCAGTACTTC.